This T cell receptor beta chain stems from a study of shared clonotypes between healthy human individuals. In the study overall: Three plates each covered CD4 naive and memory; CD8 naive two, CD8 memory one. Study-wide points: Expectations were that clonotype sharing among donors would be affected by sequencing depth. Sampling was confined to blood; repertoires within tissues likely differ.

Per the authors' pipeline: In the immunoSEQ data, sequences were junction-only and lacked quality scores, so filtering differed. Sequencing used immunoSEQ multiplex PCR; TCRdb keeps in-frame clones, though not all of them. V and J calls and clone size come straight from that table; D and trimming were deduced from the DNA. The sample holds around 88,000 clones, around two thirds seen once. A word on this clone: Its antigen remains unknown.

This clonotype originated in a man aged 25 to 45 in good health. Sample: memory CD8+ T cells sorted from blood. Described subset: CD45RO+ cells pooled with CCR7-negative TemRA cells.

As DNA, the CDR3 is TGTGCCAGCAGCCTATTGGTAGGTGAAGCTTACGAGCAGTACTTC. It codes for CASSLLVGEAYEQYF. J is TRBJ2-7 and V is TRBV7-6, with D hard to call. V was clipped by 5 bases and J by 4 bases, with 18 bases between them. CDR1 and CDR2 from the germline V gene are SGHVS and FNYEAQ. The CDR3 spans 15 residues. The entire variable domain, with the rest obtained from reference TRBV7-6 and TRBJ2-7, is as follows: GAGVSQSPRYKVTKRGQDVALRCDPISGHVSLYWYRQALGQGPEFLTYFNYEAQQDKSGLPNDRFSAERPEGSISTLTIQRTEQRDSAMYRCASSLLVGEAYEQYFGPGTRLTVT.